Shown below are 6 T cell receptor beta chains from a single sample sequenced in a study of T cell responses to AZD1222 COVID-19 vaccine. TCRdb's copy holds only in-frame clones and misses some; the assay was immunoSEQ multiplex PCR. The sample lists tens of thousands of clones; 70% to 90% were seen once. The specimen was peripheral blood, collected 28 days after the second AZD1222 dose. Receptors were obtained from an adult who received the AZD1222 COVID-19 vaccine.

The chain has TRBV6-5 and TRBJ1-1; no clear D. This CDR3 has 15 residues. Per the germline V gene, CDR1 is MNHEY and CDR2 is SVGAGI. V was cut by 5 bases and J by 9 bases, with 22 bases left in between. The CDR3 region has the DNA TGTGCCAGCAGTCCCAAGATTTCTTGGACGGGTAAAGCTTTCTTT. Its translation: CASSPKISWTGKAFF.

The chain's CDR3 is CASTDSGGEGYEQYF. DNA of the CDR3: TGTGCCAGTACCGATTCGGGGGGCGAGGGGTACGAGCAGTACTTC. The chain recombines TRBV19 with TRBJ2-7, with a weak D call TRBD2 (7 bases). The CDR3 sequence is 15 residues long. Trimming shortened V by 7 bases and J by 4 bases, and 20 bases separated the two germline ends. Germline loops: CDR1 LNHDA, CDR2 SQIVND (reference sequence).

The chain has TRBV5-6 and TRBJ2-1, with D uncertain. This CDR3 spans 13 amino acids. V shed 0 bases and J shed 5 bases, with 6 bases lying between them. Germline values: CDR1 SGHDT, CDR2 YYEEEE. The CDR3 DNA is TGTGCCAGCAGCTTGGCCTGGGACAATGAGCAGTTCTTC. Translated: CASSLAWDNEQFF.

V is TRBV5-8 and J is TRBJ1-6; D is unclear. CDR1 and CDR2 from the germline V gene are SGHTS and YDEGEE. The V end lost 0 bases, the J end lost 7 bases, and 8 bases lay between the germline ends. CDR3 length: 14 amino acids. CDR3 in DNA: TGTGCCAGCAGCTTGGAACCGGGGAATTCACCCCTCCACTTT. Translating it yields CASSLEPGNSPLHF. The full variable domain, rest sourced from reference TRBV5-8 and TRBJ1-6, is EAGVTQSPTHLIKTRGQQATLRCSPISGHTSVYWYQQALGLGLQFLLWYDEGEERNRGNFPPRFSGRQFPNYSSELNVNALELEDSALYLCASSLEPGNSPLHFGNGTRLTVT.

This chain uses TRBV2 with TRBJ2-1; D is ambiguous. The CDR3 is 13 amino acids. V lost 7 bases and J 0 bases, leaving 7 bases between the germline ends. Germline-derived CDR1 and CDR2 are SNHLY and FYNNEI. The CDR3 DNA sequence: TGTGCCAGCACTCTCCCCTCCTACAATGAGCAGTTCTTC. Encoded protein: CASTLPSYNEQFF.

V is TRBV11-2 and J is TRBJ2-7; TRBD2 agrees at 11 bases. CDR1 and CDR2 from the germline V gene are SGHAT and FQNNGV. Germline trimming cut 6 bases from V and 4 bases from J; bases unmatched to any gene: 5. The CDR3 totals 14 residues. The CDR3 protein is CASSGLAGSYEQYF. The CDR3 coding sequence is TGTGCCAGCAGTGGACTAGCGGGTAGTTACGAGCAGTACTTC.